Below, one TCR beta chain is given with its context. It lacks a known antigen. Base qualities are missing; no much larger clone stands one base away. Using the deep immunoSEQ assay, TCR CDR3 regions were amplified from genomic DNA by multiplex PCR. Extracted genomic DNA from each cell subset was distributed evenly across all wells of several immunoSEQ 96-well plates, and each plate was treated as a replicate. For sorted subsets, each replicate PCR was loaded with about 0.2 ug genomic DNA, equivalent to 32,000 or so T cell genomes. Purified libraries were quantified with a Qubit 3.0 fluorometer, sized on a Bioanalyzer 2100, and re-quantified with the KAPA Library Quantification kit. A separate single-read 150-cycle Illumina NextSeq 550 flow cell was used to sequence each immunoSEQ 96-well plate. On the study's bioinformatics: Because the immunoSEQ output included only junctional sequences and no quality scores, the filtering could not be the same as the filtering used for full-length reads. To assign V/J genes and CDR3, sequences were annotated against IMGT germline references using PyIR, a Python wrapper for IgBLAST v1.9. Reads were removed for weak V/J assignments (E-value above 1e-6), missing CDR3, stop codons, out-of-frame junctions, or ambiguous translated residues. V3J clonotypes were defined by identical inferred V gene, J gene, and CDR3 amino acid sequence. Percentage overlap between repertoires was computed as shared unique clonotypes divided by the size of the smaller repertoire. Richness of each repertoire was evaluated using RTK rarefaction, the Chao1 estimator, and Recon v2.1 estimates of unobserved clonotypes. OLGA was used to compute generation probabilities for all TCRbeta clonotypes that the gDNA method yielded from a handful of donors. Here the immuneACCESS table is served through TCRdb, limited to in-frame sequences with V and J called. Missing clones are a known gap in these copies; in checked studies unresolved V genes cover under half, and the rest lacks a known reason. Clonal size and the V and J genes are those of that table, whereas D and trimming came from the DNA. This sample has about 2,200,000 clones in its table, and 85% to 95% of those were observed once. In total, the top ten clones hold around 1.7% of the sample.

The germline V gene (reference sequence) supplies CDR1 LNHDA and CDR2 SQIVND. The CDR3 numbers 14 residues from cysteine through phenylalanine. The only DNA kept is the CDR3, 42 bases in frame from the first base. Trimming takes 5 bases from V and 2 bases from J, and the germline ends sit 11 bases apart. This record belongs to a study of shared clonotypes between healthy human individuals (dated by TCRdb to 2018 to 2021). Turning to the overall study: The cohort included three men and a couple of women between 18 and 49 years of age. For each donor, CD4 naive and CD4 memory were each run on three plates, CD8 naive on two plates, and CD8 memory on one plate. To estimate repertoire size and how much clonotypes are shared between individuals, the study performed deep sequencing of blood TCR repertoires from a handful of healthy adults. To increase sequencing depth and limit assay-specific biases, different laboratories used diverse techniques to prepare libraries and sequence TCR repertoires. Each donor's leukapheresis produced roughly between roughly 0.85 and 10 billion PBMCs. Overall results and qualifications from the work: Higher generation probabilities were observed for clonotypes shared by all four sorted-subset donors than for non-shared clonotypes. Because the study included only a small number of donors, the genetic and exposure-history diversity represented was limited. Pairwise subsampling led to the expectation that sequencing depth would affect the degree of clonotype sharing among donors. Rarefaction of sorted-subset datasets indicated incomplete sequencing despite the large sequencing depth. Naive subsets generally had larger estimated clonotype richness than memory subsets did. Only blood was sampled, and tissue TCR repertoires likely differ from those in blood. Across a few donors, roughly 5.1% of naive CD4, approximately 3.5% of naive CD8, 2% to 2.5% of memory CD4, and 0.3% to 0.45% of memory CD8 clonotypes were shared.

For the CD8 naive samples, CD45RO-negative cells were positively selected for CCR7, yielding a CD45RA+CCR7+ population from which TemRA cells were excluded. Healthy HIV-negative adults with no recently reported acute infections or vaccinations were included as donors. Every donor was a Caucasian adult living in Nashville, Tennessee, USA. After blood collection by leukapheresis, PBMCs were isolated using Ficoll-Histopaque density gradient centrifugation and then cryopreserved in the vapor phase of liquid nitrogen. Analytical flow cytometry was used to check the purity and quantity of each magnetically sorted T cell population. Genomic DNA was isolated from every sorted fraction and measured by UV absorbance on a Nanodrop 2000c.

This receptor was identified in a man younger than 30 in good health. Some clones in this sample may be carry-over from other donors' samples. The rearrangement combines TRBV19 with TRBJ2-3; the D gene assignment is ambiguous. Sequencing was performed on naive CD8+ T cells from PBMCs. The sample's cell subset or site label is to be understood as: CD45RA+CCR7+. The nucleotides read TGTGCCAGTAGTGAATCACTTATCACAGATACGCAGTATTTT. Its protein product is CASSESLITDTQYF.